Below, 2 T cell receptor beta chains from the same sample are listed, as sequenced in a study of T-cell memory formation after mild COVID-19. TCRdb called the 5' RACE reads again in MiXCR, with one record for every CDR3 protein. The sample holds some 120,000 distinct CDR3 sequences; about 6% are singletons and the top ten take 2% to 2.5%. Sequences were obtained from PBMCs or a T cell subset sorted from them (not recorded which). The receptor source for this set is an adult woman who had mild COVID-19 (a few samples of this study predate the infection). Cell type and time point are not known.

This clonotype has more than one count but fewer than ten. The V gene is TRBV7-2, the J gene TRBJ2-1; 9 bases are a match to TRBD2. Germline loops: CDR1 SGHTA, CDR2 FQGNSA. The CDR3 has 14 residues. V dropped 3 bases and J dropped 6; count of bases not matched to a gene: 3. CDR3 amino acids: CASSLGLAGNEQFF. The DNA of the CDR3 is TGTGCCAGCAGCTTGGGACTAGCCGGCAATGAGCAGTTCTTC.

The rearrangement links TRBV5-5 to TRBJ2-1, with 12 bases lining up with TRBD2. After removal of 2 bases from V and 6 bases from J, the junction contained 9 bases not matched to a gene. The CDR3 runs 17 residues. CDR1 and CDR2 (germline): SGHKS, YYEKEE (reference sequence). The CDR3 bases are TGTGCCAGCAGCTTCTCAGGGGTACTAGCGGGAGGCAATGAGCAGTTCTTC. Residues: CASSFSGVLAGGNEQFF.